This T cell receptor beta chain was identified during a study of T cell changes during pregnancy in multiple sclerosis. CDR3 size: 14 residues. Germline V gene data show CDR1 as LNHNV and CDR2 as YYDKDF (reference sequence). The V gene lost 0 bases and the J gene lost 7 bases, with 12 bases spanning the gap. The table came from immunoSEQ multiplex PCR; TCRdb's copy has only in-frame clones and leaves some out. The sample lists 35,000 to 45,000 clones; about nine tenths were seen once. This specimen consisted of peripheral blood, obtained in the second trimester of pregnancy. The receptor was derived from a female donor in good health, enrolled as a control in a pregnancy study. The rearrangement links TRBV15 to TRBJ1-1, with D perhaps TRBD1 (5 bases). Here the CDR3 DNA reads TGTGCCACCAGCAGAGACTTGAGCGGGGGTGAAGCTTTCTTT. Translation: CATSRDLSGGEAFF.